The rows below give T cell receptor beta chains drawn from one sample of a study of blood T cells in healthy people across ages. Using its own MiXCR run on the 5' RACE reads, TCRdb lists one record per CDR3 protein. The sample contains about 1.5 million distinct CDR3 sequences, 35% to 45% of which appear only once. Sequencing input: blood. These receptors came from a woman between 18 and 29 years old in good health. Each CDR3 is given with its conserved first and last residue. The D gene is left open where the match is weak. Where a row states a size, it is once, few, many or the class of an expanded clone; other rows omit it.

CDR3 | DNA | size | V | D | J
CASSLAPGPAEQFF | TGTGCCAGCAGCTTAGCTCCAGGCCCTGCTGAGCAGTTCTTC | - | TRBV7-2 | - | TRBJ2-1
CASSEARVTGYTF | TGTGCCAGCAGTGAAGCGAGGGTAACTGGCTACACCTTC | - | TRBV6-1 | - | TRBJ1-2
CASSLVELTGYGYTF | TGTGCCAGCAGCTTGGTTGAGCTGACCGGCTATGGCTACACCTTC | few | TRBV7-9 | - | TRBJ1-2
CATSPRVATNEKLFF | TGTGCCACCAGCCCGAGGGTTGCAACTAATGAAAAACTGTTTTTT | few | TRBV15 | - | TRBJ1-4
CSANRADSYNEQYF | TGCAGTGCTAACAGGGCGGACTCCTACAATGAGCAGTACTTC | - | TRBV20-1 | - | TRBJ2-7
CASTGTSGPREQFF | TGTGCCAGCACCGGGACTAGCGGGCCCCGTGAGCAGTTCTTC | few | TRBV2 | TRBD2 | TRBJ2-1
CSVEGLLQGEQYF | TGCAGCGTCGAGGGACTCCTCCAAGGAGAGCAGTACTTC | few | TRBV29-1 | - | TRBJ2-7
CASSPSLLGDTQYF | TGCGCCAGCAGCCCAAGTCTGTTAGGAGATACGCAGTATTTT | - | TRBV4-1 | - | TRBJ2-3
CASSQSSTHEQYF | TGTGCCAGCTCCCAGTCTTCGACCCACGAGCAGTACTTC | many | TRBV12-3/TRBV12-4 | - | TRBJ2-7
CASSYENSVDEQYF | TGTGCCAGCAGTTACGAGAATAGCGTCGACGAGCAGTACTTC | - | TRBV6-5 | - | TRBJ2-7
CASSQGLAGKTDTQYF | TGCGCCAGCAGCCAAGGTCTAGCGGGGAAGACAGATACGCAGTATTTT | - | TRBV4-3 | TRBD2 | TRBJ2-3
CAGQSANDYGYTF | TGTGCCGGTCAATCCGCGAACGACTATGGCTACACCTTC | once | TRBV6-2/TRBV6-3 | - | TRBJ1-2
CASSSLAGGYGEQYF | TGTGCCAGCAGTTCGCTAGCGGGAGGTTATGGCGAGCAGTACTTC | few | TRBV6-2/TRBV6-3 | TRBD2 | TRBJ2-7
CASSSGTGFDEQYF | TGTGCCAGCAGCTCCGGGACAGGGTTCGACGAGCAGTACTTC | - | TRBV7-2 | TRBD1 | TRBJ2-7
CASYSGNGYTF | TGTGCCAGCTACAGTGGGAATGGCTACACCTTC | - | TRBV7-9 | - | TRBJ1-2
CASSPAPEEQYF | TGTGCCAGCAGCCCGGCTCCGGAGGAGCAGTACTTC | few | TRBV6-6 | - | TRBJ2-7
CASSLTGGERETQYF | TGTGCCAGCAGTTTAACAGGGGGCGAGAGAGAGACCCAGTACTTC | - | TRBV12-3/TRBV12-4 | TRBD1 | TRBJ2-5
CASSSSQSSYNEQFF | TGTGCCAGCAGTTCGTCCCAGAGCTCCTACAATGAGCAGTTCTTC | - | TRBV27 | - | TRBJ2-1
CASSLFQGLSDTQYF | TGTGCCAGCAGCTTATTCCAGGGGTTATCAGATACGCAGTATTTT | - | TRBV7-2 | - | TRBJ2-3
CASSEYGAGQPQHF | TGTGCCAGCAGTGAATACGGGGCGGGTCAGCCCCAGCATTTT | few | TRBV2 | - | TRBJ1-5
CASSQDHPAGSTDTQYF | TGCGCCAGCAGCCAAGATCATCCAGCGGGTAGCACAGATACGCAGTATTTT | - | TRBV4-3 | - | TRBJ2-3
CASTIYNEQYF | TGTGCCAGCACTATATACAATGAGCAGTACTTC | - | TRBV2 | - | TRBJ2-7
CASSLVFSGGKNTQYF | TGTGCCAGCAGCTTGGTGTTTTCGGGGGGTAAAAATACGCAGTATTTT | few | TRBV5-6 | TRBD2 | TRBJ2-3
CASSFSETGEREQYF | TGTGCCAGCAGCTTCTCCGAGACAGGGGAGCGCGAGCAGTACTTC | few | TRBV7-9 | TRBD1 | TRBJ2-7
CASSLVLAGIIHEQYF | TGTGCCAGCAGCTTAGTCCTAGCGGGGATTATCCATGAGCAGTACTTC | few | TRBV7-9 | TRBD2 | TRBJ2-7
CAWSPRWAEAFF | TGTGCCTGGAGTCCGCGCTGGGCTGAAGCTTTCTTT | few | TRBV30 | - | TRBJ1-1
CAIREGANTGELFF | TGTGCCATCAGAGAAGGAGCGAACACCGGGGAGCTGTTTTTT | few | TRBV10-3 | - | TRBJ2-2
CASSPTGGGSPLHF | TGTGCCAGCAGTCCGACAGGGGGCGGATCACCCCTCCACTTT | few | TRBV12-3/TRBV12-4 | TRBD1 | TRBJ1-6
CASSFGPRLRTDTQYF | TGTGCCAGCAGTTTTGGGCCCCGGTTACGCACAGATACGCAGTATTTT | - | TRBV28 | - | TRBJ2-3
CASRTKTAPNNSPLHF | TGTGCCAGCAGGACGAAGACCGCTCCTAATAATTCACCCCTCCACTTT | - | TRBV13 | - | TRBJ1-6
CASSYGGGRTDTQYF | TGTGCCAGCAGTTACGGGGGTGGGCGCACAGATACGCAGTATTTT | - | TRBV6-5 | - | TRBJ2-3
CASSRTGENTIYF | TGTGCCAGCAGCAGGACAGGGGAGAACACCATATATTTT | - | TRBV7-9 | TRBD1 | TRBJ1-3
CASSFLRDRSGYTF | TGTGCCAGCAGCTTCCTTCGGGACAGATCTGGCTACACCTTC | - | TRBV5-4 | TRBD1 | TRBJ1-2
CATAQTSLKTQYF | TGTGCCACAGCCCAAACTAGCTTGAAGACCCAGTACTTC | once | TRBV27 | - | TRBJ2-5
CSVTPGLAGVTPTDTQYF | TGCAGCGTTACCCCCGGACTAGCGGGAGTAACTCCCACAGATACGCAGTATTTT | - | TRBV29-1 | TRBD2 | TRBJ2-3
CASSKARYGQGAYYGYTF | TGTGCCAGCAGCAAAGCGAGATACGGACAGGGGGCATACTATGGCTACACCTTC | few | TRBV21-1 | - | TRBJ1-2
CASSLEGSDTQYF | TGTGCCAGCAGCTTAGAGGGTTCAGATACGCAGTATTTT | many | TRBV5-1 | - | TRBJ2-3
CASSYLAGGGTGELFF | TGTGCCAGCAGTTACCTTGCGGGGGGGGGCACCGGGGAGCTGTTTTTT | - | TRBV6-6 | TRBD2 | TRBJ2-2
CASSAHGVGTTNEKLFF | TGTGCCAGCAGCGCCCATGGGGTGGGAACAACTAATGAAAAACTGTTTTTT | - | TRBV7-6 | - | TRBJ1-4
CASSLVVPETQYF | TGCGCCAGCAGCCTGGTTGTCCCCGAGACCCAGTACTTC | few | TRBV4-1 | - | TRBJ2-5
CASSQDYPNYGYTF | TGCGCCAGCAGCCAAGATTACCCAAACTATGGCTACACCTTC | - | TRBV4-1 | - | TRBJ1-2
CASGQAGGYTF | TGTGCCAGCGGACAGGCTGGGGGCTACACCTTC | - | TRBV6-5 | TRBD1 | TRBJ1-2
CASSPGSLYQPQHF | TGCGCCAGCAGCCCGGGTTCTCTTTATCAGCCCCAGCATTTT | - | TRBV4-1 | - | TRBJ1-5
CSASSRQVYGYTF | TGCAGTGCTAGTAGTCGTCAGGTCTATGGCTACACCTTC | few | TRBV20-1 | - | TRBJ1-2
CASSLVPSGGVSSYNEQFF | TGTGCCAGCAGCTTAGTACCTAGCGGGGGGGTCAGCTCCTACAATGAGCAGTTCTTC | - | TRBV7-2 | TRBD2 | TRBJ2-1
CASSLAAGDETQYF | TGTGCCAGCAGCTTAGCGGCAGGGGACGAGACCCAGTACTTC | few | TRBV7-9 | - | TRBJ2-5
CASSLRPGQPQHF | TGTGCCAGCAGTTTACGACCCGGTCAGCCCCAGCATTTT | - | TRBV27 | - | TRBJ1-5
CSARDRTSGSIMNEQFF | TGCAGTGCTAGAGATCGGACTAGCGGGAGTATTATGAATGAGCAGTTCTTC | - | TRBV20-1 | TRBD2 | TRBJ2-1
CASSYWRTGTSGYEQYF | TGTGCCAGCAGTTACTGGCGTACCGGGACTAGCGGCTACGAGCAGTACTTC | few | TRBV6-2/TRBV6-3 | TRBD2 | TRBJ2-7
CASNSGTGYQPQHF | TGTGCCAGCAACTCCGGGACAGGGTATCAGCCCCAGCATTTT | - | TRBV6-6 | TRBD1 | TRBJ1-5
CASSRRGLLEEQFF | TGTGCCAGCAGTCGCCGGGGTCTTCTGGAGGAGCAGTTCTTC | - | TRBV12-3/TRBV12-4 | - | TRBJ2-1
CATSRVPPFSGGIYNEQFF | TGTGCCACCAGCAGAGTTCCACCTTTTAGCGGGGGAATCTACAATGAGCAGTTCTTC | - | TRBV15 | TRBD2 | TRBJ2-1